Listed here is a single T cell receptor (beta chain). As yet, its antigen is unknown. UMI-labeled TRB cDNA libraries were prepared by 5' RACE. TCRdb re-called the 5' RACE reads, yielding one record per CDR3 amino acid sequence without DNA. The sample's table shows 46,000 or so distinct CDR3 sequences. The data are from a study of CXCR3-negative and CXCR3-positive naive CD8 T cells. Overall study: Roughly 1.5 +/- 0.3 million TRB reads came from each library, giving about 150 million in total. Findings of the study overall: In naive cells, CXCR3-negative and CXCR3-positive subsets had similar TRBV-TRBJ usage; memory cells differed. Both of the naive subsets showed about the same high diversity, but memory CD8+ cells had much less.

This CDR3 comprises 13 residues. The V gene's germline CDR1 is MNHNY and CDR2 SVGAGI (reference sequence). CD45RO-CCR7+CD27+CD95- expression identified naive CD8+ T cells. This receptor was identified in a human donor in good health. Some clones in this sample may be carry-over from other donors' samples. Material: naive CXCR3- CD8+ T cells from blood. Sample subset: CD45RO-CCR7+CD27+CD95- naive CD8+ T cells lacking CXCR3 (TNR3-). This rearrangement joins TRBV6-6 to TRBJ2-2; TCRdb's D gene call, TRBD1, goes unchecked for lack of DNA. The CDR3 loop reads CASTNRVTGELFF.